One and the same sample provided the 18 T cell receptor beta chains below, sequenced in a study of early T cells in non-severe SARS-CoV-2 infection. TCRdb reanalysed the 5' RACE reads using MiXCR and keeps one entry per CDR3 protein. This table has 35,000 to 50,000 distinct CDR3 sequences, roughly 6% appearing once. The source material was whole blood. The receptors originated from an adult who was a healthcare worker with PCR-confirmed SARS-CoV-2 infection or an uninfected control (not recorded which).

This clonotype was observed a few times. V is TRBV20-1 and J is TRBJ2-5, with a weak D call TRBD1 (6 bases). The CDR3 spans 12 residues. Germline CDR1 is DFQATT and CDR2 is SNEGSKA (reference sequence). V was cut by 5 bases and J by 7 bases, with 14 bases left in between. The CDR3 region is CSAGDTGRTQYF. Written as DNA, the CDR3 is TGCAGTGCTGGGGACACCGGGCGGACCCAGTACTTC.

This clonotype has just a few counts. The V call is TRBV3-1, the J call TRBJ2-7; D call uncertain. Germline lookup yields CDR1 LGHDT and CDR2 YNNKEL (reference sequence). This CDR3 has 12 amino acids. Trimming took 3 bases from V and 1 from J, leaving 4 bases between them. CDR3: CASSQGSYEQYF. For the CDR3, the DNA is TGTGCCAGCAGCCAGGGTTCCTACGAGCAGTACTTC.

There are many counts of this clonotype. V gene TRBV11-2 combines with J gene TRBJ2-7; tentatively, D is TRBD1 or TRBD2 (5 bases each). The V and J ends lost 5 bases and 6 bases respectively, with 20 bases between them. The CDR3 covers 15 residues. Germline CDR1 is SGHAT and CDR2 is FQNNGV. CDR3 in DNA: TGTGCCAGCAGCCACGGGACCCCCGGAGCGAGCGAGCAGTACTTC. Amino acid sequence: CASSHGTPGASEQYF.

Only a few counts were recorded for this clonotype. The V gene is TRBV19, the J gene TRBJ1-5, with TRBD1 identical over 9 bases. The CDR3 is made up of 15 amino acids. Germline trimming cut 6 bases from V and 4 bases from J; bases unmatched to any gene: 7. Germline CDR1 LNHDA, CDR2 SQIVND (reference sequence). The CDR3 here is CASRKQGAGNQPQHF. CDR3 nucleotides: TGTGCCAGTAGGAAACAGGGGGCAGGGAATCAGCCCCAGCATTTT.

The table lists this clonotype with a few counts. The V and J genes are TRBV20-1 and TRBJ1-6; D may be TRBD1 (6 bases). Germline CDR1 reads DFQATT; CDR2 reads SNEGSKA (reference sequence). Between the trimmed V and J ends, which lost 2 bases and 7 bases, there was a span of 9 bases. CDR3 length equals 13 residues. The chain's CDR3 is CSARHRENSPLHF. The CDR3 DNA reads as TGCAGTGCTAGACACAGGGAAAATTCACCCCTCCACTTT.

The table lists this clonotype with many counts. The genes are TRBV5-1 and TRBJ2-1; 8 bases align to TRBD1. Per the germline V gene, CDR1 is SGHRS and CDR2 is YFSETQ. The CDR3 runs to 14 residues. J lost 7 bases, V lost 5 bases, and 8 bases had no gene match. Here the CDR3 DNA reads TGCGCCAGCAGTTCGGACAGGGTACGTAATGAGCAGTTCTTC. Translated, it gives CASSSDRVRNEQFF.

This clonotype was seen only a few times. The CDR3 DNA is TGTGCCAGCAGCCAAGGGATCTCCACTGAAGCTTTCTTT. It codes for CASSQGISTEAFF. V usage is TRBV3-1 and J usage is TRBJ1-1; D unclear. This CDR3 comprises 13 residues. Germline V gene sequence: CDR1 LGHDT, CDR2 YNNKEL (reference sequence). V was shortened by 1 base and J by 4 bases, with 7 bases between the two germline ends.

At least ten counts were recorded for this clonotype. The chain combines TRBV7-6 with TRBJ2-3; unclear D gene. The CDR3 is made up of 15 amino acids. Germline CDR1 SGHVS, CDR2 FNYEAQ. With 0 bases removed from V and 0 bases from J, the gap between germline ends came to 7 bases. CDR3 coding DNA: TGTGCCAGCAGCTTAGCCTTCGGCAGCACAGATACGCAGTATTTT. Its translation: CASSLAFGSTDTQYF. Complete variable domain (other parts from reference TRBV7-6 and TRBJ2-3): GAGVSQSPRYKVTKRGQDVALRCDPISGHVSLYWYRQALGQGPEFLTYFNYEAQQDKSGLPNDRFSAERPEGSISTLTIQRTEQRDSAMYRCASSLAFGSTDTQYFGPGTRLTVL.

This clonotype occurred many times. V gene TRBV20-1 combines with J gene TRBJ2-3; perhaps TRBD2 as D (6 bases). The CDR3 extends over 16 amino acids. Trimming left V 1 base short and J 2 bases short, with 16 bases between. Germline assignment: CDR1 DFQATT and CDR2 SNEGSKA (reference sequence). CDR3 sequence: CSARGRLEGYTDTQYF. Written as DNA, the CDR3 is TGCAGTGCTAGAGGCAGACTAGAGGGCTACACAGATACGCAGTATTTT.

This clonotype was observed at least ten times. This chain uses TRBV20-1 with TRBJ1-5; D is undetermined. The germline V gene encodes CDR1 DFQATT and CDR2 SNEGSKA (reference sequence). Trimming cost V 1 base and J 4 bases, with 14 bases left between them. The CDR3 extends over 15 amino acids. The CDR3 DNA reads TGCAGTGCTAGAGCAAGGATGTACAAAAATCAGCCCCAGCATTTT. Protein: CSARARMYKNQPQHF.

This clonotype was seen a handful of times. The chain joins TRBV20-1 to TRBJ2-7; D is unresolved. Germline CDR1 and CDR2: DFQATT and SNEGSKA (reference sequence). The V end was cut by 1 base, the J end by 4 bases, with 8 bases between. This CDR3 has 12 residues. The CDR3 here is CSARGQLYEQYF. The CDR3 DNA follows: TGCAGTGCTAGAGGGCAGTTATACGAGCAGTACTTC.

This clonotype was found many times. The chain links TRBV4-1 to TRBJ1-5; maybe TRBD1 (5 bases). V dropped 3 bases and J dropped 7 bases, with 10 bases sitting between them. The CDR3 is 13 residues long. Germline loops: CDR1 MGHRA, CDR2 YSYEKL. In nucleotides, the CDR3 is TGCGCCAGCAGCCACCGGCAGGGACAGCCCCAGCATTTT. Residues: CASSHRQGQPQHF.

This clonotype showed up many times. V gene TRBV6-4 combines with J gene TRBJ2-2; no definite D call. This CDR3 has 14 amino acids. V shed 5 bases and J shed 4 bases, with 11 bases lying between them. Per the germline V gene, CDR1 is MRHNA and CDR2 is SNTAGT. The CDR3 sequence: CASSLDPSTGELFF. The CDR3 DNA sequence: TGTGCCAGCAGTCTCGACCCATCCACCGGGGAGCTGTTTTTT.

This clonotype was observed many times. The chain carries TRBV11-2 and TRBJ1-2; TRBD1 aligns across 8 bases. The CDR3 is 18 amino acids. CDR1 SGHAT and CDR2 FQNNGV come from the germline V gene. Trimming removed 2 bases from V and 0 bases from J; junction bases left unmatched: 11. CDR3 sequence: CASSLTFRGRQSNYGYTF. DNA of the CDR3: TGTGCCAGCAGCTTAACGTTCAGGGGGCGACAGTCTAACTATGGCTACACCTTC.

DNA for the CDR3: TGCGCCAGCAGCTTGAGGGCGGCCGATTACAATGAGCAGTTCTTC. Encoded protein: CASSLRAADYNEQFF. The J gene is TRBJ2-1, the V gene TRBV5-1, with no clear D. The V gene's germline CDR1 is SGHRS and CDR2 YFSETQ. V gave up 1 base and J gave up 4 bases, with 12 bases separating them. CDR3 length equals 15 residues.

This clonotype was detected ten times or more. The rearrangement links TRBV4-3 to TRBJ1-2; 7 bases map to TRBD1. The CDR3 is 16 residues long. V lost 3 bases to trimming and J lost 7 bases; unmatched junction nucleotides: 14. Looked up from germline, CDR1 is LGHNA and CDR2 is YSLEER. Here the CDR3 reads CASSHVWSGGGGGYTF. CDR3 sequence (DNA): TGCGCCAGCAGCCATGTGTGGTCAGGGGGAGGTGGTGGCTACACCTTC.

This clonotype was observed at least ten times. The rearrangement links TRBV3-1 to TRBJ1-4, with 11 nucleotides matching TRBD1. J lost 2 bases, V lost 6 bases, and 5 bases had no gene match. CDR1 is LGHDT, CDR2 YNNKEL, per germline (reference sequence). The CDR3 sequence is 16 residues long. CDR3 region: CASRPGQGATNEKLFF. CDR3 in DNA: TGTGCCAGCAGACCTGGACAGGGGGCTACTAATGAAAAACTGTTTTTT.

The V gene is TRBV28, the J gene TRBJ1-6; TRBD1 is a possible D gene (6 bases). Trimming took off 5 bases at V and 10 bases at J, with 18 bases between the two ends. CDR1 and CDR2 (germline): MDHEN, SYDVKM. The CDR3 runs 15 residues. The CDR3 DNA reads TGTGCCAGCAGTCAAAACGCGGGGGGCTACTCACCCCTCCACTTT. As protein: CASSQNAGGYSPLHF.